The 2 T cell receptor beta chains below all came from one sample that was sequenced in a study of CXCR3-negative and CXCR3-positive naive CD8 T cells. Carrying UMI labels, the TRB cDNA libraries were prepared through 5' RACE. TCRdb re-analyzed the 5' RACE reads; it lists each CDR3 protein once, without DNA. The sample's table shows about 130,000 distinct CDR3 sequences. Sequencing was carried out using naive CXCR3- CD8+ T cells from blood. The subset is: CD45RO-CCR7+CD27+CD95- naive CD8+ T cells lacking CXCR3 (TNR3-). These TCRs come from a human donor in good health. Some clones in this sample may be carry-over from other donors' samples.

The CDR3 loop reads CASRRTGGETQYF. The gene calls are TRBV12-3 or TRBV12-4 and TRBJ2-5; TCRdb's assignment of TRBD1 cannot be checked, as there is no DNA. The CDR3 spans 13 residues.

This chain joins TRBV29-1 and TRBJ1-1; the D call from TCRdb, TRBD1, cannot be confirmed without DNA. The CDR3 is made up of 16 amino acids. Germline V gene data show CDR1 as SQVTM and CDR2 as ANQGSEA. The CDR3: CSVLGSAGAMNTEAFF.